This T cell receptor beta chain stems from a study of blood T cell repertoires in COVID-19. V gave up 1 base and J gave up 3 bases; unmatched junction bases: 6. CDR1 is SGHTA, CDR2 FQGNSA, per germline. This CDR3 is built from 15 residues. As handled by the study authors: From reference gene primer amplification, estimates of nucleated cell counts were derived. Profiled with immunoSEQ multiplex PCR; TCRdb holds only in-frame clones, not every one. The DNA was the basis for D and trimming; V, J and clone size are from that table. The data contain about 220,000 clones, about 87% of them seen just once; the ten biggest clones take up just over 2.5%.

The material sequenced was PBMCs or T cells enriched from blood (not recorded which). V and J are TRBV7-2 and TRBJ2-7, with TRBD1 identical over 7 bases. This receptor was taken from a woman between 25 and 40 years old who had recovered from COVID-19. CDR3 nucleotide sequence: TGTGCCAGCAGCTTAGAGGGGGCGGAGATCTACGAGCAGTACTTC. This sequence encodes CASSLEGAEIYEQYF.